These 30 T cell receptor beta chains were all obtained from the same sample, sequenced in a study of OX40 agonist ivuxolimab in advanced cancers. Measured with immunoSEQ multiplex PCR; TCRdb has only the in-frame clones, and not every one. The sample consists of about 60,000 clones, about nine tenths of them appearing once. The sequenced sample was CD4+ or CD8+ T cells sorted from blood, obtained in a trial of the OX40 agonist ivuxolimab. These receptors all come from an adult with an advanced solid tumor such as melanoma, head and neck, liver or kidney cancer.

This clone came up many times. The chain couples TRBV29-1 to TRBJ1-2; tentative D call: TRBD1 (5 bases). Trimming took 5 bases from V and 6 from J, leaving 13 bases between them. The germline V gene has CDR1 SQVTM and CDR2 ANQGSEA. The length of the CDR3 is 12 residues. The CDR3 reads CSVRGQANGYTF. The CDR3 nucleotides are TGCAGCGTTAGGGGCCAGGCTAATGGCTACACCTTC.

The rearrangement uses TRBV6-5 and TRBJ1-5; TRBD1 aligns across 10 bases. With V trimmed by 6 bases and J by 4 bases, 6 bases remained unmatched. Germline lookup yields CDR1 MNHEY and CDR2 SVGAGI. This CDR3 is built from 15 residues. This chain's CDR3 is CASRRVGQGNQPQHF. The CDR3 DNA reads as TGTGCCAGCAGGAGAGTGGGACAGGGGAATCAGCCCCAGCATTTT.

As DNA, the CDR3 is TGTGCCAGCAGTTCACTAGACCCTATTGAGCAGTTCTTC. It translates to CASSSLDPIEQFF. The chain joins TRBV6-5 to TRBJ2-1; a possible D gene is TRBD2 (5 bases). The CDR3 loop spans 13 amino acids. Trimming pared 4 bases from V and 9 bases from J, leaving 13 bases between. Germline CDR1 MNHEY, CDR2 SVGAGI.

This sequence joins TRBV5-1 and TRBJ2-7; weak D call: TRBD1 (6 bases). The germline V and J ends were trimmed by 4 bases and 2 bases, with 16 bases remaining between them. The germline CDR1 and CDR2 sequences are SGHRS and YFSETQ. This CDR3 has 15 amino acids. For the CDR3, the DNA is TGCGCCAGCAGCCTGGACGGGACAATCCCCTACGAGCAGTACTTC. Translation gives CASSLDGTIPYEQYF.

The chain joins TRBV27 to TRBJ2-7; 9 bases fit TRBD2. Trimming took 2 bases from V and 6 from J; bases not matched to a gene: 8. Germline CDR1 MNHEY, CDR2 SMNVEV (reference sequence). The CDR3 totals 15 residues. The CDR3 region has the DNA TGTGCCAGCAGTTTACTCTCTAGCGGGATCTTCGAGCAGTACTTC. This sequence encodes CASSLLSSGIFEQYF.

The chain carries TRBV4-2 and TRBJ1-2; D unclear. Germline values: CDR1 LGHNA, CDR2 YNFKEQ. This CDR3 region has 15 residues. The V and J ends lost 0 bases and 8 bases respectively, with 16 bases between them. The CDR3 loop reads CASSQDLEGLGGYTF. CDR3 DNA: TGTGCCAGCAGCCAAGATTTGGAAGGGCTCGGGGGCTACACCTTC.

About this clone: The junction departs from the called germline gene at one end, perhaps through a read error. J is TRBJ2-7 and V is TRBV2, with D possibly matching TRBD1 (6 bases). Germline loops: CDR1 SNHLY, CDR2 FYNNEI. The CDR3 consists of 13 residues. CDR3 amino acids: CASSEGLSPGAIF. The CDR3 bases are TGTGCCAGCAGTGAAGGCTTGTCTCCAGGGGCCATCTTC.

The rearrangement links TRBV2 to TRBJ1-4, with a tentative D call TRBD1 (5 bases). The V gene's germline CDR1 is SNHLY and CDR2 FYNNEI. The CDR3 extends over 12 amino acids. V was trimmed by 6 bases and J by 5 bases, leaving 7 bases between them. CDR3 in amino acids: CASRQGNEKLFF. Here the CDR3 DNA reads TGTGCCAGCAGGCAGGGAAATGAAAAACTGTTTTTT.

The chain is built from TRBV28 and TRBJ1-4; 7 positions agree with TRBD1. V lost 5 bases and J lost 8; bases outside the gene matches: 11. The CDR3 length is 15 residues. CDR1 and CDR2 from the germline V gene are MDHEN and SYDVKM. CDR3 bases: TGTGCCAGCAGTCGAGGGGGCGACAGGTACGAAAAACTGTTTTTT. Encoded protein: CASSRGGDRYEKLFF.

About this clone: The junction does not match germline at one end; this may be a read error. The chain links TRBV25-1 to TRBJ1-3; D gene ambiguous. The CDR3 contains 15 residues. Germline V CDR1 and CDR2: MGHDK, SYGVNS. CDR3 DNA: TGTGCCAGCACTGAATCGCCGGCGTCTGGAAACACCATATATTTT. As protein: CASTESPASGNTIYF.

This chain joins TRBV5-5 and TRBJ2-5, with D uncertain. V lost 0 bases to trimming and J lost 5 bases, with 8 bases between them. Germline CDR1 is SGHKS and CDR2 is YYEKEE (reference sequence). CDR3 length: 13 residues. The CDR3 spells CASSLAVMETQYF. In DNA, the CDR3 is TGTGCCAGCAGCTTGGCTGTTATGGAGACCCAGTACTTC.

The chain is built from TRBV11-1 and TRBJ2-7, with D possibly being TRBD1 (5 bases). V was clipped by 1 base and J by 4 bases, with 14 bases between them. Germline V gene sequence: CDR1 SGHAT, CDR2 FQDESV (reference sequence). This CDR3 region has 15 residues. The CDR3 DNA reads TGTGCCAGCAGCTTAGAATCAGGGTACAAGTACGAGCAGTACTTC. It is translated as CASSLESGYKYEQYF. Filled out from reference TRBV11-1 and TRBJ2-7, the complete variable domain reads EAEVAQSPRYKITEKSQAVAFWCDPISGHATLYWYRQILGQGPELLVQFQDESVVDDSQLPKDRFSAERLKGVDSTLKIQPAELGDSAMYLCASSLESGYKYEQYFGPGTRLTVT.

This clone was picked up one time. The chain carries TRBV29-1 and TRBJ2-6; D gene unclear. Trimming took 2 bases from V and 2 from J, leaving 13 bases between them. Germline V CDR1 and CDR2: SQVTM, ANQGSEA. The length of the CDR3 is 16 residues. The CDR3 DNA is TGCAGCGTTGAACAGGAATTCCGGGCTGGGGCCAACGTCCTGACTTTC. Protein: CSVEQEFRAGANVLTF. Using reference TRBV29-1 and TRBJ2-6 for the parts outside the CDR3, the full variable domain is SAVISQKPSRDICQRGTSLTIQCQVDSQVTMMFWYRQQPGQSLTLIATANQGSEATYESGFVIDKFPISRPNLTFSTLTVSNMSPEDSSIYLCSVEQEFRAGANVLTFGAGSRLTVL.

This clone was counted once. The chain links TRBV27 to TRBJ1-6; D gene unclear. Germline values: CDR1 MNHEY, CDR2 SMNVEV (reference sequence). Deletions cut 6 bases from V and 9 bases from J, with 12 bases between. The CDR3 spans 13 residues. CDR3 nucleotides: TGTGCCAGCAGATTGCCGGGAACTTCACCCCTCCACTTT. It is translated as CASRLPGTSPLHF.

This chain connects TRBV10-3 to TRBJ1-1, with TRBD1 identical over 8 bases. The germline V gene encodes CDR1 ENHRY and CDR2 SYGVKD. The V and J ends lost 6 bases and 6 bases, in that order; junction bases with no gene match: 15. The CDR3 loop spans 16 amino acids. DNA for the CDR3: TGTGCCATCAGACGGTCGGAGAGACAGGGGTGGCCTGAAGCTTTCTTT. As protein: CAIRRSERQGWPEAFF.

This clone was detected a few times. The CDR3 spells CASSPGTGRNQPQHF. DNA of the CDR3: TGTGCCAGCAGTCCCGGCACAGGGAGGAATCAGCCCCAGCATTTT. This chain joins TRBV28 and TRBJ1-5; D possibly corresponds to TRBD1 (6 bases). CDR1 is MDHEN and CDR2 is SYDVKM in the germline V gene. The V gene lost 5 bases and the J gene lost 4 bases, with 15 bases spanning the gap. This CDR3 is 15 amino acids long.

This chain uses TRBV10-3 with TRBJ1-5, with TRBD1 matching over 8 bases. V shed 6 bases, J shed 3 bases, and the junction held 4 bases outside the gene matches. The V gene's germline CDR1 is ENHRY and CDR2 SYGVKD. This CDR3 contains 14 residues. The CDR3 protein is CAISPGQDNQPQHF. The CDR3 nucleotides are TGTGCCATCAGCCCGGGACAGGACAATCAGCCCCAGCATTTT.

V is TRBV30 and J is TRBJ2-1; 11 bases line up with TRBD2. Losses at the gene ends were 2 bases for V and 7 bases for J; bases not matched to a gene: 7. The CDR3 consists of 15 residues. Germline assignment: CDR1 GTSNPN and CDR2 SVGIG (reference sequence). This chain's CDR3 is CAWSLVAGGMNEQFF. CDR3 in DNA: TGTGCCTGGAGTCTGGTAGCGGGAGGGATGAATGAGCAGTTCTTC.

The V and J genes are TRBV29-1 and TRBJ2-5; D call uncertain. V lost 5 bases to trimming and J lost 3 bases, with 10 bases between them. The germline CDR1 and CDR2 sequences are SQVTM and ANQGSEA. This CDR3 spans 12 amino acids. CDR3 sequence: CSVKWREETQYF. Written as DNA, the CDR3 is TGCAGCGTTAAGTGGAGAGAAGAGACCCAGTACTTC. Drawing the rest from reference TRBV29-1 and TRBJ2-5, the complete variable domain is SAVISQKPSRDICQRGTSLTIQCQVDSQVTMMFWYRQQPGQSLTLIATANQGSEATYESGFVIDKFPISRPNLTFSTLTVSNMSPEDSSIYLCSVKWREETQYFGPGTRLLVL.

Here the CDR3 DNA reads TGTGCCAGCAGTCCCGCGGATACGCAGTATTTT. Encoded protein: CASSPADTQYF. This sequence joins TRBV2 and TRBJ2-3; D gene uncertain. V dropped 5 bases and J dropped 6 bases, with 6 bases sitting between them. This CDR3 spans 11 amino acids. CDR1 is SNHLY, CDR2 FYNNEI, per germline.

By share of the sample, this clone is medium-sized. The rearrangement uses TRBV18 and TRBJ1-5; D uncertain. Trimming removed 1 base from V and 3 bases from J, with 7 bases in between. CDR3 length: 14 amino acids. CDR1 and CDR2 (germline): KGHSH, LQKENI. The CDR3 coding sequence is TGTGCCAGCTCACCACTGGGGTTCAATCAGCCCCAGCATTTT. Protein sequence: CASSPLGFNQPQHF.

The chain employs TRBV5-6 and TRBJ1-6, with D perhaps matching TRBD1 (5 bases). V lost 0 bases and J lost 4, with 5 bases in between. The CDR3 has 14 residues. The germline V gene encodes CDR1 SGHDT and CDR2 YYEEEE. This CDR3 is CASSLGGYNSPLHF. The CDR3 DNA reads as TGTGCCAGCAGCTTGGGGGGGTATAATTCACCCCTCCACTTT.

This clone appeared once. The rearrangement joins TRBV4-1 to TRBJ1-1, with TRBD1 identical over 7 bases. CDR1 MGHRA and CDR2 YSYEKL come from the germline V gene. The CDR3 sequence is 14 residues long. V shed 1 base and J 4 bases; nucleotides not matched to a gene: 3. The CDR3 DNA follows: TGCGCCAGCAGCCAAGTGAACAGGGGCACTGAAGCTTTCTTT. It codes for CASSQVNRGTEAFF.

This chain connects TRBV11-3 to TRBJ1-3; the D gene is possibly TRBD1 (5 bases). Germline assignment: CDR1 SGHNT and CDR2 YENEEA. The CDR3 is made up of 16 amino acids. V lost 0 bases and J lost 0, with 9 bases in between. This chain's CDR3 is CASSLEGLLSGNTIYF. CDR3 nucleotide sequence: TGTGCCAGCAGCTTAGAGGGGCTCCTCTCTGGAAACACCATATATTTT.

The V gene is TRBV10-3, the J gene TRBJ1-1, with 8 nucleotides matching TRBD1. With V trimmed by 5 bases and J by 3 bases, 8 bases remained unmatched. This CDR3 contains 15 residues. CDR1 and CDR2 from the germline V gene are ENHRY and SYGVKD. CDR3 region: CAISKKTGVDTEAFF. As DNA, the CDR3 is TGTGCCATCAGTAAAAAGACAGGGGTTGACACTGAAGCTTTCTTT.

The chain carries TRBV27 and TRBJ1-1; D unclear. Trimming took 3 bases from V and 0 from J, leaving 8 bases between them. CDR1 and CDR2 from the germline V gene are MNHEY and SMNVEV (reference sequence). This CDR3 has 14 residues. The CDR3 DNA reads as TGTGCCAGCAGTTTTAGGCACCTGAACACTGAAGCTTTCTTT. It codes for CASSFRHLNTEAFF.

This clone was observed once. J is TRBJ2-1 and V is TRBV13; a possible D gene is TRBD2 (6 bases). V shed 10 bases and J shed 5 bases, with 21 bases lying between them. Germline V CDR1 and CDR2: PRHDT, FYEKMQ (reference sequence). The CDR3 consists of 15 residues. For the CDR3, the DNA is TGTGCCACACAACGGCCGGGGGAAAAACACAATGAGCAGTTCTTC. As protein: CATQRPGEKHNEQFF.

This clone was recorded once. The chain joins TRBV28 to TRBJ2-1, with TRBD2 matching 7 bases. Looked up from germline, CDR1 is MDHEN and CDR2 is SYDVKM. This CDR3 region has 12 residues. The V segment lost 11 bases and the J segment 3 bases; nucleotides outside the gene matches: 4. The CDR3 loop is CASGGGYNEQFF. CDR3 bases: TGTGCCTCGGGCGGGGGCTACAATGAGCAGTTCTTC.

This sequence joins TRBV19 and TRBJ2-5; D ambiguous. This CDR3 has 13 amino acids. Germline V gene sequence: CDR1 LNHDA, CDR2 SQIVND (reference sequence). Between the trimmed V and J ends, which lost 3 bases and 2 bases, there was a span of 7 bases. CDR3 bases: TGTGCCAGTAGTATCGACGGTCAAGAGACCCAGTACTTC. It specifies CASSIDGQETQYF.

The chain employs TRBV5-1 and TRBJ2-1, with 10 bases aligning to TRBD2. Germline V gives CDR1 SGHRS, CDR2 YFSETQ. CDR3 length equals 16 residues. Unmatched junction bases numbered 8, after V lost 3 bases and J lost 5 bases. The DNA for the CDR3 is TGCGCCAGCAGCTCCCAGGGTAGCGGGGGGAACAATGAGCAGTTCTTC. This gives the protein CASSSQGSGGNNEQFF.